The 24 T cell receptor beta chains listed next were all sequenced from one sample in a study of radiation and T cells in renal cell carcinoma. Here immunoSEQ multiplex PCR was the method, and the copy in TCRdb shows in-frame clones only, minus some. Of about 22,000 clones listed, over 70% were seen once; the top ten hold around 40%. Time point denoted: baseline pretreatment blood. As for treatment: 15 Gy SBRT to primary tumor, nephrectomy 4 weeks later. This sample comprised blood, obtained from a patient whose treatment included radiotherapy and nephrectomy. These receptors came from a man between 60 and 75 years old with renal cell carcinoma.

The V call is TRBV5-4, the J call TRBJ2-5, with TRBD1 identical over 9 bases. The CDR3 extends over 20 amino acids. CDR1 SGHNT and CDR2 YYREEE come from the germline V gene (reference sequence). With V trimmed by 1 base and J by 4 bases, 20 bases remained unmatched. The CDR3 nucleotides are TGTGCCAGCAGCTTGAGCACCCTTCCAGGGACAGGGCGTTTTCTAGAGACCCAGTACTTC. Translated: CASSLSTLPGTGRFLETQYF.

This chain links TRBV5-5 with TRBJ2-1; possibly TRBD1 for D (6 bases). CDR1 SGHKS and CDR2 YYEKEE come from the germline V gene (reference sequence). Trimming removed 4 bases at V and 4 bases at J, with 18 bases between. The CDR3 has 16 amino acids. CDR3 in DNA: TGTGCCAGCAGCGCCCTGACAGGTTTCCTTTACAATGAGCAGTTCTTC. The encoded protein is CASSALTGFLYNEQFF.

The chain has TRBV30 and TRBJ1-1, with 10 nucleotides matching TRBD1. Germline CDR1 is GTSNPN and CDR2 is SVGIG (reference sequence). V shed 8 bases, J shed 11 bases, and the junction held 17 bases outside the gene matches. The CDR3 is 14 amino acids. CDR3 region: CAGLDRGKNWGAFF. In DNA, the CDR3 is TGTGCCGGTCTGGACAGGGGGAAAAATTGGGGGGCTTTCTTT.

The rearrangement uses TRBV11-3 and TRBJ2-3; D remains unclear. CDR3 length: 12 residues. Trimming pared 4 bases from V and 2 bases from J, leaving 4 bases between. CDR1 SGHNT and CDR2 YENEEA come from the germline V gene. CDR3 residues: CASSSFTDTQYF. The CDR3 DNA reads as TGTGCCAGCAGCTCATTCACAGATACGCAGTATTTT.

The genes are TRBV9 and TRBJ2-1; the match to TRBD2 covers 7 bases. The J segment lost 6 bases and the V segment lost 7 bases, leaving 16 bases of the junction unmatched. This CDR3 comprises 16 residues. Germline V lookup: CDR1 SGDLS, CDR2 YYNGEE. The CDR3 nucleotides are TGTGCCAGCTGCCGAGCCCCCGGGAGGCCCTTCAATGAGCAGTTCTTC. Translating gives CASCRAPGRPFNEQFF.

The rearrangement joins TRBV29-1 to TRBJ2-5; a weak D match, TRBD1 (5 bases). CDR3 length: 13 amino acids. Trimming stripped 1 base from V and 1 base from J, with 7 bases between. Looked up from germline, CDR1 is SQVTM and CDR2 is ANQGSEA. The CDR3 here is CSVEGGLQETQYF. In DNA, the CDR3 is TGCAGCGTTGAAGGGGGCCTCCAAGAGACCCAGTACTTC.

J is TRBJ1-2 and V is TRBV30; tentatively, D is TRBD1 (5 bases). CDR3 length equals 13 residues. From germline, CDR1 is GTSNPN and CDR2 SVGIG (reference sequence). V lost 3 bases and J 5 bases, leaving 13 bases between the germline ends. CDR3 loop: CAWSPGVLYGYTF. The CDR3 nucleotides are TGTGCCTGGAGCCCGGGGGTACTTTATGGCTACACCTTC.

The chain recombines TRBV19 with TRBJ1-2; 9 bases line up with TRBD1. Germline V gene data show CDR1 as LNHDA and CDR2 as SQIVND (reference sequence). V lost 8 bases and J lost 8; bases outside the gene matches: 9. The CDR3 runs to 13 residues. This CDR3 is CASSRGQGGGYTF. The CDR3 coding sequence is TGTGCCAGTTCCCGGGGACAGGGTGGCGGCTACACCTTC.

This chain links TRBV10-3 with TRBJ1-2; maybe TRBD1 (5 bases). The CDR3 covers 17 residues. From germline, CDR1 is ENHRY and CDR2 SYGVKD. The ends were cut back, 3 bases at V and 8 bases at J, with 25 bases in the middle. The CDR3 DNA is TGTGCCATCAGTGATTCGGCCTTACAGGCCCTTATGGGGGGCTACACCTTC. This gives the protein CAISDSALQALMGGYTF.

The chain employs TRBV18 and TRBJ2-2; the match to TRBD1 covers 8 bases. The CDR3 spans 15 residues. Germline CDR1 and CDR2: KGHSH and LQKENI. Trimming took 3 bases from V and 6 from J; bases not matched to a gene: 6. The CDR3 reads CASSPDRGLPGELFF. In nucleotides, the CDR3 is TGTGCCAGCTCACCTGACAGGGGATTACCCGGGGAGCTGTTTTTT.

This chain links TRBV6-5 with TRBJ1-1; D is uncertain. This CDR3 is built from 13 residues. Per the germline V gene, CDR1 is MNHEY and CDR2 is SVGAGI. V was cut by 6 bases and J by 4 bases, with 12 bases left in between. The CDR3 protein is CASRGNLGTEAFF. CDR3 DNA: TGTGCCAGCAGGGGGAACTTGGGCACTGAAGCTTTCTTT.

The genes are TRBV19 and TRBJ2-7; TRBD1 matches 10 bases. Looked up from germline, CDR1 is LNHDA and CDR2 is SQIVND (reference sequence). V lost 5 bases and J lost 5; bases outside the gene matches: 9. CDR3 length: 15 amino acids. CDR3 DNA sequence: TGTGCCAGTAGTCTGTCCGGGACAGGGGCCCACGAGCAGTACTTC. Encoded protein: CASSLSGTGAHEQYF.

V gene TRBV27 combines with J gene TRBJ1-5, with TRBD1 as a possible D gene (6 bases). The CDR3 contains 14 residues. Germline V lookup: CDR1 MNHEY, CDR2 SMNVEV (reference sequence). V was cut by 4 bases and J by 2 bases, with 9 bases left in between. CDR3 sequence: CASSSRQGNQPQHF. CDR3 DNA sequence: TGTGCCAGCAGTTCCCGACAGGGCAATCAGCCCCAGCATTTT.

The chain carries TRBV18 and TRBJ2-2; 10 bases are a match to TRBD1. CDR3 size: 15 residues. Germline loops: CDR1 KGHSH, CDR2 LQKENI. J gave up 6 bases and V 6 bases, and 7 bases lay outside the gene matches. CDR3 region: CASSLGTGDAGELFF. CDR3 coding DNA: TGTGCCAGCTCCCTCGGGACAGGGGATGCCGGGGAGCTGTTTTTT.

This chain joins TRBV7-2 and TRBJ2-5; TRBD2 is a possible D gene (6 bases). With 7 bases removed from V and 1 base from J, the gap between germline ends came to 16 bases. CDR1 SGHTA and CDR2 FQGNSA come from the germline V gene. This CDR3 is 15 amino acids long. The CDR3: CASTIVQGGQETQYF. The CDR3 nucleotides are TGTGCCAGCACCATAGTGCAGGGAGGCCAAGAGACCCAGTACTTC.

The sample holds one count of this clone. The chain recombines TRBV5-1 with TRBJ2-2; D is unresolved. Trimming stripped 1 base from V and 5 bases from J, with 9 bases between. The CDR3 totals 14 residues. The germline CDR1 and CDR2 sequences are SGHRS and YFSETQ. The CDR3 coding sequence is TGCGCCAGCAGCTTGAACAGCCAAACCGGGGAGCTGTTTTTT. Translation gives CASSLNSQTGELFF.

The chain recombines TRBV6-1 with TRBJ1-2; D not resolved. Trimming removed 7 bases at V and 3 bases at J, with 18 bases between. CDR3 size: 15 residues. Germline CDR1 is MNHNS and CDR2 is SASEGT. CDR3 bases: TGTGCCAGCATGGAAAGGTCGGGCGGGGACTATGGCTACACCTTC. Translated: CASMERSGGDYGYTF.

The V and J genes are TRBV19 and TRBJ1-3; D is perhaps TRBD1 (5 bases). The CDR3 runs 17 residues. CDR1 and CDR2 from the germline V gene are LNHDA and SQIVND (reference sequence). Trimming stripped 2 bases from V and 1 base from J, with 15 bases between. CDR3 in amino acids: CASSIRDGQRSGNTIYF. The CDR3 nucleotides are TGTGCCAGTAGTATAAGGGACGGACAAAGGTCTGGAAACACCATATATTTT.

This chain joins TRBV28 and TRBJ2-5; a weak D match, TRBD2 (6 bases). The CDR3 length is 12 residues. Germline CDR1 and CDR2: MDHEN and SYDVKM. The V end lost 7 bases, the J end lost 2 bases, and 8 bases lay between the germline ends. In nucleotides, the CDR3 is TGTGCCAGCACGGGGGTTCAAGAGACCCAGTACTTC. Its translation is CASTGVQETQYF.

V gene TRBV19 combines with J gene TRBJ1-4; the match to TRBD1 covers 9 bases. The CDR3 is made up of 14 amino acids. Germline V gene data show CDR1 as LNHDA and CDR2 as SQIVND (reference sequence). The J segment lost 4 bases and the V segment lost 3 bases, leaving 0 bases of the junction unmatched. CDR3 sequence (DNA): TGTGCCAGTAGTATGACAGGGGGTAATGAAAAACTGTTTTTT. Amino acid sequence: CASSMTGGNEKLFF.

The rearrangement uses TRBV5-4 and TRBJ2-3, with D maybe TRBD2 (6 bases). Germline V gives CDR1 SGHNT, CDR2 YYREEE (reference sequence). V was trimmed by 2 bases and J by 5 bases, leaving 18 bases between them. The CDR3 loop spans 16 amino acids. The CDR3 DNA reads TGTGCCAGCAGCTTTAACAGGCCGGGACTTGGAGATACGCAGTATTTT. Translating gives CASSFNRPGLGDTQYF.

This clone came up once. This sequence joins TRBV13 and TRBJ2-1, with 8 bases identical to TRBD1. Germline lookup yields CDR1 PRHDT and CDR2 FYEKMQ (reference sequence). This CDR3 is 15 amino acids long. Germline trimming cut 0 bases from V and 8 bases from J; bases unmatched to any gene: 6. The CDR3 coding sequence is TGTGCCAGCAGCTTAGGGGACAGGGCTGGCGATGAGCAGTTCTTC. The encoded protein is CASSLGDRAGDEQFF.

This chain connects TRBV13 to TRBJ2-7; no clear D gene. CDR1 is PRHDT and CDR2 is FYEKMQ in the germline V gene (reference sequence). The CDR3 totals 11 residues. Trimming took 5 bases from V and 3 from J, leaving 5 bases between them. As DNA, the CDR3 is TGTGCCAGCAGCACAAACTACGAGCAGTACTTC. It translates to CASSTNYEQYF.

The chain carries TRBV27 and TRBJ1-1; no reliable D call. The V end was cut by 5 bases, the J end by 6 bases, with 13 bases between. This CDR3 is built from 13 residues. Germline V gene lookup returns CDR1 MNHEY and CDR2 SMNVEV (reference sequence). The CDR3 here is CASSTRPTSEAFF. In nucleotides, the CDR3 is TGTGCCAGCAGTACCCGGCCGACTTCTGAAGCTTTCTTT.